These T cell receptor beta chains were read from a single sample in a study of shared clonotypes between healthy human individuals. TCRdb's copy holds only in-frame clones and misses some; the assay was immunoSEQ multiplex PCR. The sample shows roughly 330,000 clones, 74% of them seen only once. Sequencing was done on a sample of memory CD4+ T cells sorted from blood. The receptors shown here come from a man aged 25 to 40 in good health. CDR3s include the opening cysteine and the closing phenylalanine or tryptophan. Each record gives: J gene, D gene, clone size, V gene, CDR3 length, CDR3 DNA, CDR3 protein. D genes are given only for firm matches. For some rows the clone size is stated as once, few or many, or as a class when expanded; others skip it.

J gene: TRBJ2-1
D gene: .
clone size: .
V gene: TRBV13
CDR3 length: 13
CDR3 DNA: TGTGCCAGCAGCTTCGACTCCTACAATGAGCAGTTCTTC
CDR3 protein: CASSFDSYNEQFF

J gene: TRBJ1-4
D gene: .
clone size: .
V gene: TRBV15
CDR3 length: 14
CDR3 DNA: TGTGCCACCAGCAGAGGGACAACTAATGAAAAACTGTTTTTT
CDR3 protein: CATSRGTTNEKLFF

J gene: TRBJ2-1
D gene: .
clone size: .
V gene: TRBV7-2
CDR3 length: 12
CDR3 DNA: TGTGCCAGCAGCTTGGACTATTATGAGCAGTTCTTC
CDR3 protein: CASSLDYYEQFF

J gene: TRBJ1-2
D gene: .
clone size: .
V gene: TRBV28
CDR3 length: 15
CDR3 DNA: TGTGCCAGCAGTTCCCCCCCGACAGCCAACTATGGCTACACCTTC
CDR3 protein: CASSSPPTANYGYTF

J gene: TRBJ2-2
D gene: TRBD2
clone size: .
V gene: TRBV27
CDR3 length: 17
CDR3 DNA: TGTGCCAGCAGTTTATTTGGTAGCGGGGCGAACACCGGGGAGCTGTTTTTT
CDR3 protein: CASSLFGSGANTGELFF

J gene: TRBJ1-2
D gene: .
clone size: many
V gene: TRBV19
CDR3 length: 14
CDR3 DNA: TGTGCCAGTAGTATCGCCTCGGCTAACTATGGCTACACCTTC
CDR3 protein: CASSIASANYGYTF

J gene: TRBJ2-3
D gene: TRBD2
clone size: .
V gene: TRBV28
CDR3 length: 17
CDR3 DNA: TGTGCCAGCAGTTCCTCTAGCGGGAGGGCCTCGGCAGATACGCAGTATTTT
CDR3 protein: CASSSSSGRASADTQYF

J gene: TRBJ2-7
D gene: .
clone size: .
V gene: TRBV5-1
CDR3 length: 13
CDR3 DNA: TGCGCCAGCAGTTCCCGGGAGCATGGCGAGCAGTACTTC
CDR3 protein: CASSSREHGEQYF

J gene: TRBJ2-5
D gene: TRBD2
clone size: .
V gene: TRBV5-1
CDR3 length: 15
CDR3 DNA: TGCGCCAGCAGAAATGGCCCAACTAGCGCCGAGACCCAGTACTTC
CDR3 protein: CASRNGPTSAETQYF

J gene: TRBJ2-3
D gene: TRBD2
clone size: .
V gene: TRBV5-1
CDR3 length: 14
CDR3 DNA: TGCGCCAGCAGCCTCATGGACGGGGGGGATACGCAGTATTTT
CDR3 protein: CASSLMDGGDTQYF

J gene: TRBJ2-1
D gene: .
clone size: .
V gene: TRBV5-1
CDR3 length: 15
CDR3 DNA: TGCGCCAGCACATCCAAAGATTATACCTACAATGAGCAGTTCTTC
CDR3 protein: CASTSKDYTYNEQFF

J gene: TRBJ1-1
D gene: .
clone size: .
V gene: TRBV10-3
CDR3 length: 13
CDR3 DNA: TGTGCCATCAGCGACAGCCCGAACACTGAAGCTTTCTTT
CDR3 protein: CAISDSPNTEAFF

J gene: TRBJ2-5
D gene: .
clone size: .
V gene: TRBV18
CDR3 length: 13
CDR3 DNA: TGTGCCAGCTCACCACGCACACAAGAGACCCAGTACTTC
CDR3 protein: CASSPRTQETQYF

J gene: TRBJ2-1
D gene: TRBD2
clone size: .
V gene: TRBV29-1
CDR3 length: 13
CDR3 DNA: TGCAGCGGGACACAGGGACTAGCGGGAGAGCAGTTCTTC
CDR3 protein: CSGTQGLAGEQFF

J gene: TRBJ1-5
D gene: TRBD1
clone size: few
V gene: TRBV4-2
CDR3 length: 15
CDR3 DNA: TGTGCCAGCAGCCAAGAAGGGGGCGAGGATCAGCCCCAGCATTTT
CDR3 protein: CASSQEGGEDQPQHF

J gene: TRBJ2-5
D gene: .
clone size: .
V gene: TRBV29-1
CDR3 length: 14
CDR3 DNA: TGCAGCGTTGAACAGCCGCCGGTCCAAGAGACCCAGTACTTC
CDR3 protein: CSVEQPPVQETQYF

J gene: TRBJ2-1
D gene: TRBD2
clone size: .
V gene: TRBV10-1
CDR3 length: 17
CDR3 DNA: TGCGCCAGCAGTGATAGTAGTGGGACTAGCGGGTCCAATGAGCAGTTCTTC
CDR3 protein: CASSDSSGTSGSNEQFF

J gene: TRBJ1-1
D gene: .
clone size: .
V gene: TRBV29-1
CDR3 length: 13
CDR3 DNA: TGCAGCATACAGGGCTCATGGGGCACTGAAGCTTTCTTT
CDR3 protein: CSIQGSWGTEAFF

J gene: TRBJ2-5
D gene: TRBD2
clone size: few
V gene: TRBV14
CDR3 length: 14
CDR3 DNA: TGTGCCAGCAGCCCCGGAGCGGGACAAGAGACCCAGTACTTC
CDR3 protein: CASSPGAGQETQYF